The clone carrying this TCR beta chain was found a few times. Its antigen is as yet unknown. This entry is derived from a study of STAT5B mutations in CD4+ large granular lymphocyte leukemia. This table comes from immunoSEQ multiplex PCR, and its TCRdb copy is limited to in-frame clones, with some not included. The top ten clones hold about 2.5% of a sample with 30,000 to 40,000 clones, over 65% of them seen once. From germline, CDR1 is GTSNPN and CDR2 SVGIG (reference sequence). Unmatched junction bases numbered 19, after V lost 1 base and J lost 9 bases. The CDR3 runs to 18 residues. Study results and limitations: Over 20% of private leukemic clonotypes occurred rarely in other patients' non-leukemic repertoires. Compared with healthy controls (2/35), patient top clones favored TRBV06 (8/27).

Sequencing input: CD4+ T cells from blood buffy coats. This clonotype was sampled from a human donor in good health. The rearrangement links TRBV30 to TRBJ1-5; 9 bases fit TRBD1. For the CDR3, the DNA is TGTGCCTGGAGTGACGGACAGGGGTTCCTTAATATGCATTGGCCCCAGCATTTT. This sequence encodes CAWSDGQGFLNMHWPQHF.